This TCR beta chain was profiled in a study of cytomegalovirus exposure and HLA in healthy donors. By share, this clone ranks as medium-sized. Some clones are missing from TCRdb's copy, which holds only in-frame ones; the method was immunoSEQ multiplex PCR. The table shows almost 75,000 clones, with approximately 86% occurring only once. The CDR3 runs 15 residues. Germline assignment: CDR1 SGHKS and CDR2 YYEKEE (reference sequence). V was clipped by 0 bases and J by 4 bases, with 11 bases between them. The genes are TRBV5-5 and TRBJ1-5; D is ambiguous. This receptor was taken from a man aged 30 to 45 in good health and CMV-seronegative. Sequenced input: PBMCs. CDR3 nucleotide sequence: TGTGCCAGCAGCTTGGCCGGGAATAGAAATCAGCCCCAGCATTTT. Encoded protein: CASSLAGNRNQPQHF.